This is a list of T cell receptor beta chains from one sample in a study of cytomegalovirus exposure and HLA in healthy donors. The data were produced by immunoSEQ multiplex PCR, yet TCRdb's version contains in-frame clones alone and is incomplete. The sample consists of 40,000 to 55,000 clones, 80% to 95% of them appearing once. Sequencing used PBMCs. These receptors came from a woman between 18 and 29 years old in good health and CMV-seronegative. Both conserved end residues are part of each CDR3. The D gene is left open where the match is weak. Part of the rows lack a size; the others show once, few, many or a class for expanded clones.

TRBJ2-7	TRBV30	TRBD2	few	CAWSASGLWEQYF	TGTGCCTGGAGTGCTAGCGGCCTGTGGGAGCAGTACTTC
TRBJ1-6	TRBV18	-	-	CASSPRTGGRDSPLHF	TGTGCCAGCTCACCACGTACGGGGGGCAGGGATTCACCCCTCCACTTT
TRBJ2-3	TRBV19	-	-	CASSIRLGTDTQYF	TGTGCCAGTAGTATTCGACTAGGGACAGATACGCAGTATTTT
TRBJ2-7	TRBV28	-	-	CASSTYEQYF	TGTGCCAGCAGCACCTACGAGCAGTACTTC
TRBJ2-2	TRBV5-1	TRBD1	once	CASGIQGAPNTGELFF	TGCGCCAGCGGAATCCAGGGGGCGCCGAACACCGGGGAGCTGTTTTTT
TRBJ2-7	TRBV19	TRBD1	few	CASSIGDRGEQYF	TGTGCCAGTAGTATAGGGGACAGGGGCGAGCAGTACTTC
TRBJ2-7	TRBV6-1	TRBD1	-	CASIGQGYEQYF	TGTGCCAGCATTGGACAGGGGTACGAGCAGTACTTC
TRBJ2-7	TRBV2	TRBD1	-	CASATGSHEQYF	TGTGCCAGTGCGACAGGGTCCCACGAGCAGTACTTC
TRBJ2-5	TRBV30	TRBD1	-	CAWSGQQGAQETQYF	TGTGCCTGGAGTGGCCAACAGGGGGCCCAAGAGACCCAGTACTTC
TRBJ1-2	TRBV7-2	-	-	CASSSRGGSNYGYTF	TGTGCCAGCAGCTCTAGGGGGGGCAGCAACTATGGCTACACCTTC
TRBJ1-1	TRBV6-6	-	-	CASSYWGGRSTEAFF	TGTGCCAGCAGTTACTGGGGGGGGCGGAGCACTGAAGCTTTCTTT
TRBJ2-7	TRBV28	TRBD1	-	CASSSGQTPKQYF	TGTGCCAGCTCCTCGGGACAGACCCCTAAACAGTACTTC
TRBJ1-2	TRBV28	-	-	CASSLLVSGVDYGYTF	TGTGCCAGCAGTTTATTAGTGTCGGGGGTTGACTATGGCTACACCTTC
TRBJ1-1	TRBV15	-	-	CATSRDHYRGTEAFF	TGTGCCACCAGCAGAGATCATTATCGGGGGACTGAAGCTTTCTTT
TRBJ1-5	TRBV2	TRBD1	-	CASRGDRGYDQPQHF	TGTGCCAGCAGAGGCGACAGGGGGTACGATCAGCCCCAGCATTTT
TRBJ2-1	TRBV10-1	TRBD1	once	CASSRQGPNNEQFF	TGCGCCAGCAGCCGACAGGGTCCTAACAATGAGCAGTTCTTC
TRBJ2-7	TRBV19	-	-	CASSSSYEQYF	TGTGCCAGTTCCAGCTCCTACGAGCAGTACTTC
TRBJ1-6	TRBV28	-	-	CASRSEGSYNSPLHF	TGTGCCAGCAGATCGGAGGGCTCCTATAATTCACCCCTCCACTTT
TRBJ2-7	TRBV6-5	TRBD2	once	CASSVLAGPYEQYF	TGTGCCAGCAGTGTTCTAGCGGGTCCCTACGAGCAGTACTTC
TRBJ2-7	TRBV6-6	-	-	CASSYSEFYEQYF	TGTGCCAGCAGTTACTCCGAGTTCTACGAGCAGTACTTC
TRBJ2-5	TRBV6-5	-	-	CASSRVAGETQYF	TGTGCCAGCAGTAGGGTGGCGGGAGAGACCCAGTACTTC
TRBJ2-3	TRBV5-8	-	-	CASSLVRDLGTQYF	TGTGCCAGCAGCTTGGTGCGGGACCTGGGGACGCAGTATTTT
TRBJ2-1	TRBV9	TRBD2	-	CASSYSGISYNEQFF	TGTGCCAGCAGCTATAGCGGGATATCCTACAATGAGCAGTTCTTC
TRBJ1-1	TRBV27	-	-	CASSLYGPGLRAEAFF	TGTGCCAGCAGTTTATATGGGCCGGGGTTGAGGGCTGAAGCTTTCTTT
TRBJ2-3	TRBV6-1	-	-	CASSEEATDTQYF	TGTGCCAGCAGTGAAGAAGCCACAGATACGCAGTATTTT
TRBJ1-2	TRBV18	-	-	CASSPPGQNYGYTF	TGTGCCAGCTCACCACCGGGACAAAACTATGGCTACACCTTC
TRBJ2-1	TRBV6-5	-	-	CASSSDWKQFF	TGTGCCAGCAGTTCAGACTGGAAGCAGTTCTTC
TRBJ1-1	TRBV27	-	-	CASSFDRNTEAFF	TGTGCCAGCAGTTTTGACAGGAACACTGAAGCTTTCTTT
TRBJ2-6	TRBV5-1	TRBD2	-	CASSPLAGSSGANVLTF	TGCGCCAGCAGCCCATTAGCGGGAAGCTCTGGGGCCAACGTCCTGACTTTC
TRBJ1-4	TRBV6-5	-	-	CASSYSTGTNEKLFF	TGTGCCAGCAGTTACTCCACAGGGACTAATGAAAAACTGTTTTTT
TRBJ2-7	TRBV27	-	once	CASRPGVGGRYEQYF	TGTGCCAGCAGACCCGGGGTTGGGGGGAGGTACGAGCAGTACTTC
TRBJ1-1	TRBV27	-	-	CASSLSMATEAFF	TGTGCCAGCAGTTTATCGATGGCAACTGAAGCTTTCTTT
TRBJ2-7	TRBV6-6	TRBD1	-	CASSSGTGSYEQYF	TGTGCCAGCAGCTCCGGGACAGGCTCCTACGAGCAGTACTTC
TRBJ2-7	TRBV7-9	-	-	CASSLPGLTYEQYF	TGTGCCAGCAGCTTGCCGGGACTCACCTACGAGCAGTACTTC
TRBJ2-7	TRBV27	-	-	CASSPSGTGVYEQYF	TGTGCCAGCAGTCCTAGCGGGACAGGGGTCTACGAGCAGTACTTC
TRBJ2-7	TRBV28	TRBD1	-	CASSKPGQGTYEQYF	TGTGCCAGCAGTAAACCGGGACAGGGGACTTACGAGCAGTACTTC
TRBJ1-3	TRBV5-1	-	few	CASSLDSSGNTIYF	TGCGCCAGCAGCTTGGACAGCTCTGGAAACACCATATATTTT
TRBJ2-7	TRBV19	-	few	CASSINRQYEQYF	TGTGCCAGTAGTATTAACAGACAATACGAGCAGTACTTC
TRBJ2-4	TRBV28	-	-	CASSLSGTLAKNIQYF	TGTGCCAGCAGTTTGTCGGGGACTTTAGCCAAAAACATTCAGTACTTC
TRBJ2-3	TRBV5-1	TRBD1	-	CASSLGTGGTDTQYF	TGCGCCAGCAGCTTGGGGACAGGGGGCACAGATACGCAGTATTTT
TRBJ2-2	TRBV5-1	TRBD2	-	CASSLRGGNTGELFF	TGCGCCAGCAGCTTACGGGGGGGGAACACCGGGGAGCTGTTTTTT
TRBJ2-4	TRBV28	TRBD2	-	CASRPFAGVLNIQYF	TGTGCCAGCAGACCCTTTGCGGGAGTTCTGAACATTCAGTACTTC
TRBJ1-6	TRBV6-1	-	-	CASSERQSGYNSPLHF	TGTGCCAGCAGTGAAAGACAGTCAGGGTACAATTCACCCCTCCACTTT
TRBJ1-1	TRBV18	-	-	CASSPGGDAFF	TGTGCCAGCTCACCAGGGGGGGATGCTTTCTTT
TRBJ2-7	TRBV6-1	TRBD1	-	CASISSGTGVGEQYF	TGTGCCAGCATTTCCTCGGGGACAGGGGTAGGCGAGCAGTACTTC
TRBJ2-2	TRBV19	TRBD2	-	CASKSSGRTGELFF	TGTGCCAGTAAGTCGAGCGGGAGGACCGGGGAGCTGTTTTTT
TRBJ1-2	TRBV28	-	once	CASSLAGAAFFGYTF	TGTGCCAGCAGTTTAGCGGGCGCTGCGTTTTTTGGGTACACCTTC
TRBJ2-3	TRBV9	TRBD2	-	CASSSGGGDTQYF	TGTGCCAGCAGCTCTGGGGGGGGAGATACGCAGTATTTT
TRBJ1-1	TRBV6-1	TRBD1	once	CASSARDSRNTEAFF	TGTGCCAGCAGTGCCCGGGACAGCCGGAACACTGAAGCTTTCTTT
TRBJ2-5	TRBV18	-	-	CASSPTRFAAGVSQETQYF	TGTGCCAGCTCACCAACCCGTTTTGCCGCAGGGGTTTCGCAAGAGACCCAGTACTTC
TRBJ2-5	TRBV6-4	-	-	CASSPSEGAQETQYF	TGTGCCAGCAGCCCTAGCGAGGGGGCACAAGAGACCCAGTACTTC
TRBJ2-5	TRBV5-1	-	few	CASSGLGGTTKETQYF	TGCGCCAGCAGCGGCCTCGGGGGGACAACTAAAGAGACCCAGTACTTC
TRBJ2-5	TRBV7-2	-	-	CASSSVGLRQAALGETQYF	TGTGCCAGCAGCTCAGTGGGGCTCAGACAGGCCGCCTTAGGGGAGACCCAGTACTTC
TRBJ1-6	TRBV28	TRBD1	-	CASSLGTDNSPLHF	TGTGCCAGCAGTTTGGGGACAGATAATTCACCCCTCCACTTT
TRBJ1-2	TRBV19	-	-	CASTPGFNYGYTF	TGTGCCAGTACCCCGGGATTTAACTATGGCTACACCTTC
TRBJ1-1	TRBV9	-	once	CASSAGNLNTEAFF	TGTGCCAGCAGCGCAGGGAATTTGAACACTGAAGCTTTCTTT
TRBJ2-1	TRBV6-1	TRBD2	-	CASSETFLAVYNEQFF	TGTGCCAGCAGTGAGACGTTCCTAGCGGTGTACAATGAGCAGTTCTTC